The next 25 T cell receptor beta chains were all read from a single sample in a study of control samples from healthy donors and cancer patients. The protocol was immunoSEQ multiplex PCR, while the TCRdb copy is restricted to in-frame clones and leaves out a portion. The table includes about 140,000 clones, 91% detected once. Sequencing input: blood. These receptors were obtained from a man aged 18 to 30 in good health.

V gene TRBV20-1 combines with J gene TRBJ1-1, with D unclear. Germline CDR1 reads DFQATT; CDR2 reads SNEGSKA (reference sequence). Trimming cost V 3 bases and J 3 bases, with 20 bases left between them. This CDR3 comprises 16 residues. CDR3 amino acids: CSASPPRGDSYTEAFF. DNA for the CDR3: TGCAGTGCTAGTCCGCCCCGCGGGGATTCCTACACTGAAGCTTTCTTT.

The chain has TRBV4-2 and TRBJ2-7; D is unclear. Per germline, CDR1 LGHNA and CDR2 YNFKEQ. The ends were cut back, 1 base at V and 0 bases at J, with 7 bases in the middle. The CDR3 loop spans 14 amino acids. CDR3 bases: TGTGCCAGCAGCCAAGGCTACGCCTCCTACGAGCAGTACTTC. It is translated as CASSQGYASYEQYF.

The V gene is TRBV7-9, the J gene TRBJ1-1, with a tentative D call TRBD1 (5 bases). This CDR3 comprises 14 residues. Between the trimmed V and J ends, which lost 0 bases and 7 bases, there was a span of 12 bases. Germline CDR1 reads SEHNR; CDR2 reads FQNEAQ (reference sequence). CDR3: CASSLAGGEYEAFF. The CDR3 DNA is TGTGCCAGCAGCTTAGCTGGGGGGGAGTATGAAGCTTTCTTT. Full variable domain (rest looked up from reference TRBV7-9 and TRBJ1-1): DTGVSQNPRHKITKRGQNVTFRCDPISEHNRLYWYRQTLGQGPEFLTYFQNEAQLEKSRLLSDRFSAERPKGSFSTLEIQRTEQGDSAMYLCASSLAGGEYEAFFGQGTRLTVV.

This chain uses TRBV7-6 with TRBJ2-1; D unclear. V lost 2 bases and J lost 6, with 14 bases in between. CDR1 and CDR2 (germline): SGHVS, FNYEAQ. The CDR3 has 15 amino acids. The CDR3 protein is CASSLNLLATNEQFF. CDR3 bases: TGTGCCAGCAGCTTAAATCTTCTGGCAACCAATGAGCAGTTCTTC.

The CDR3 loop reads CASRTTTNEKLFF. The CDR3, as DNA: TGTGCCAGCAGGACAACAACTAATGAAAAACTGTTTTTT. This chain links TRBV27 with TRBJ1-4; D not resolved. V was shortened by 6 bases and J by 0 bases, with 5 bases between the two germline ends. This CDR3 region has 13 residues. CDR1 MNHEY and CDR2 SMNVEV come from the germline V gene (reference sequence).

V gene TRBV15 combines with J gene TRBJ2-7; D may be TRBD2 (5 bases). The CDR3 contains 14 residues. Germline CDR1 LNHNV, CDR2 YYDKDF (reference sequence). V was pared by 5 bases and J by 7 bases, with 18 bases between. The CDR3 nucleotides read TGTGCCACCAGCCCTGGACTGACCCCTGGGGAGCAGTACTTC. Amino acid sequence: CATSPGLTPGEQYF.

The chain links TRBV5-1 to TRBJ2-1; TRBD2 matches at 7 bases. Germline CDR1 is SGHRS and CDR2 is YFSETQ. CDR3 size: 16 residues. V shed 4 bases, J shed 0 bases, and the junction held 7 bases outside the gene matches. CDR3 protein: CASSVGGRSSYNEQFF. CDR3 bases: TGCGCCAGCAGCGTCGGGGGGAGGAGCTCCTACAATGAGCAGTTCTTC.

The genes are TRBV4-1 and TRBJ2-6; 9 nucleotides align to TRBD1. From germline, CDR1 is MGHRA and CDR2 YSYEKL. The junction had 6 bases not matched to a gene; V was cut back by 3 bases and J by 0 bases. The CDR3 is 18 residues long. The CDR3 DNA follows: TGCGCCAGCAGCCATGTCCGGGACAGGGTCTCTGGGGCCAACGTCCTGACTTTC. This encodes CASSHVRDRVSGANVLTF.

The genes are TRBV5-5 and TRBJ2-5; D is unresolved. Trimming removed 2 bases at V and 5 bases at J, with 4 bases between. The length of the CDR3 is 11 residues. Germline CDR1 reads SGHKS; CDR2 reads YYEKEE (reference sequence). CDR3 in DNA: TGTGCCAGCAGCTTTAGCGAGACCCAGTACTTC. Amino acids: CASSFSETQYF.

This clone occurred once. V usage is TRBV21-1 and J usage is TRBJ1-5; TRBD1 is taken as the D call from the table, unchecked against the DNA. TRBV21-1 is a listed pseudogene. The CDR3 consists of 17 residues. The CDR3 DNA is TGTGCCAGCAGCCCCCAGTTTAGACAGGAGCGCAATCAGCCCCAGCATTTT. It is translated as CASSPQFRQERNQPQHF.

The chain uses TRBV13 and TRBJ2-7; no clear D. The CDR3 loop spans 14 amino acids. Trimming took 2 bases from V and 0 from J, leaving 8 bases between them. From germline, CDR1 is PRHDT and CDR2 FYEKMQ (reference sequence). CDR3 region: CASSLLAVSYEQYF. CDR3 in DNA: TGTGCCAGCAGCTTATTGGCAGTCTCCTACGAGCAGTACTTC.

The rearrangement uses TRBV6-6 and TRBJ1-2, with 7 nucleotides matching TRBD1. V lost 4 bases, J lost 3 bases, and 5 bases stayed unmatched. Germline-derived CDR1 and CDR2 are MNHNY and SVGAGI (reference sequence). CDR3 size: 14 residues. CDR3 amino acids: CASSWDSQYYGYTF. CDR3 sequence (DNA): TGTGCCAGCAGTTGGGACAGCCAGTACTATGGCTACACCTTC.

The CDR3 region has the DNA TGTGCCATAGACAGGTACCTGGACTATGGCTACACCTTC. Its protein is CAIDRYLDYGYTF. V usage is TRBV7-2 and J usage is TRBJ1-2, with TRBD1 as a possible D gene (6 bases). This CDR3 spans 13 amino acids. The V and J ends lost 10 bases and 3 bases respectively, with 15 bases between them. Looked up from germline, CDR1 is SGHTA and CDR2 is FQGNSA.

The CDR3 region is CASRTSNYGYTF. For the CDR3, the DNA is TGTGCCAGCAGGACTTCTAACTATGGCTACACCTTC. The chain combines TRBV12-3 or TRBV12-4 with TRBJ1-2; unclear D gene. CDR3 length equals 12 residues. The V end lost 6 bases, the J end lost 0 bases, and 5 bases lay between the germline ends.

This clone was counted only a few times. This chain joins TRBV19 and TRBJ1-5, with 8 bases aligning to TRBD1. Per germline, CDR1 LNHDA and CDR2 SQIVND (reference sequence). J gave up 0 bases and V 6 bases, and 13 bases lay outside the gene matches. This CDR3 region has 18 residues. CDR3 residues: CASSNRRTGRYSNQPQHF. The CDR3 DNA reads as TGTGCCAGTAGCAACCGAAGGACAGGGCGATATAGCAATCAGCCCCAGCATTTT.

V is TRBV19 and J is TRBJ1-1; the D gene is possibly TRBD1 (6 bases). The V gene's germline CDR1 is LNHDA and CDR2 SQIVND (reference sequence). CDR3 size: 14 residues. V lost 5 bases, J lost 5 bases, and 15 bases lay in between. DNA for the CDR3: TGTGCCAGTAGTCAACAGGGAGGAAGGACTGAAGCTTTCTTT. It encodes CASSQQGGRTEAFF.

The V gene is TRBV4-3, the J gene TRBJ1-2; D is undetermined. The CDR3 runs 14 residues. V lost 0 bases and J lost 6, with 11 bases in between. CDR1 and CDR2 from the germline V gene are LGHNA and YSLEER. The DNA of the CDR3 is TGCGCCAGCAGCCAAGAGTGGGATCGCGATGGCTACACCTTC. Protein product: CASSQEWDRDGYTF.

The CDR3 is CASSYSMDHRDRDGYTF. CDR3 bases: TGTGCCAGCAGTTACTCGATGGACCACCGGGACAGGGATGGCTACACCTTC. The rearrangement uses TRBV6-2 or TRBV6-3 and TRBJ1-2, with TRBD1 matching 9 bases. This CDR3 region has 17 residues. J lost 6 bases, V lost 0 bases, and 11 bases had no gene match. Looked up from germline, CDR1 is MNHEY and CDR2 is SVGEGT.

The chain is built from TRBV19 and TRBJ1-5, with D unclear. Per germline, CDR1 LNHDA and CDR2 SQIVND (reference sequence). The CDR3 spans 15 residues. Between the trimmed V and J ends, which lost 3 bases and 7 bases, there was a span of 16 bases. The CDR3 nucleotides are TGTGCCAGTAGTATGCGTGGGCAGGCTCGGCAGCCCCAGCATTTT. Translated: CASSMRGQARQPQHF.

The chain recombines TRBV7-3 with TRBJ2-2; D uncertain. Germline values: CDR1 SGHTA, CDR2 FQGTGA. This CDR3 is 15 amino acids long. V lost 5 bases and J 5 bases, leaving 15 bases between the germline ends. This CDR3 is CASSPSDRETGELFF. The DNA for the CDR3 is TGTGCCAGCAGCCCTTCGGACCGCGAGACCGGGGAGCTGTTTTTT.

The chain recombines TRBV10-3 with TRBJ1-1, with D uncertain. The CDR3 spans 16 residues. V was pared by 5 bases and J by 0 bases, with 16 bases between. CDR1 and CDR2 from the germline V gene are ENHRY and SYGVKD. Here the CDR3 reads CAISLSSAKVNTEAFF. The CDR3 DNA reads TGTGCCATCAGTCTATCTTCCGCCAAGGTGAACACTGAAGCTTTCTTT.

J is TRBJ2-3 and V is TRBV6-4, with 9 bases identical to TRBD2. J gave up 6 bases and V 5 bases, and 6 bases lay outside the gene matches. Germline CDR1 MRHNA, CDR2 SNTAGT. The CDR3 loop spans 14 amino acids. CDR3: CASSWAGGADTQYF. The CDR3 DNA is TGTGCCAGCAGTTGGGCGGGGGGGGCGGATACGCAGTATTTT.

The chain combines TRBV11-3 with TRBJ2-7; the D is unclear. The CDR3 spans 16 residues. Between the trimmed V and J ends, which lost 5 bases and 7 bases, there was a span of 24 bases. Germline V gene sequence: CDR1 SGHNT, CDR2 YENEEA. The CDR3 is CASSRKIPMGLWEQYF. CDR3 DNA sequence: TGTGCCAGCAGCCGGAAAATTCCAATGGGTCTTTGGGAGCAGTACTTC.

The CDR3 here is CAISESAELSPLHF. CDR3 nucleotide sequence: TGTGCCATCAGTGAGAGCGCAGAACTTTCACCCCTCCACTTT. The V and J genes are TRBV10-3 and TRBJ1-6; D gene uncertain. CDR1 and CDR2 (germline): ENHRY, SYGVKD. V was trimmed by 2 bases and J by 9 bases, leaving 11 bases between them. The CDR3 length is 14 residues.

The V and J genes are TRBV7-9 and TRBJ1-1; D gene unclear. The V and J ends lost 4 bases and 0 bases respectively, with 12 bases between them. Germline CDR1 and CDR2: SEHNR and FQNEAQ (reference sequence). The length of the CDR3 is 15 residues. CDR3 in amino acids: CASSSGEYMNTEAFF. The CDR3 DNA sequence: TGTGCCAGCAGCTCCGGGGAATACATGAACACTGAAGCTTTCTTT.